What follows are 29 T cell receptor beta chains derived from one specimen sequenced in a study of CXCR3-negative and CXCR3-positive naive CD8 T cells. UMI labels and 5' RACE were used to prepare the TRB cDNA libraries. Following a re-call of the 5' RACE reads, TCRdb has one entry per CDR3 protein and lacks DNA. Recorded for this sample: tens of thousands of distinct CDR3 sequences. Sequencing was performed on naive CXCR3- CD8+ T cells from blood. Subset in this sample: CD45RO-CCR7+CD27+CD95- naive CD8+ T cells lacking CXCR3 (TNR3-). The receptors come from a human donor in good health. Some clones in this sample may be carry-over from other donors' samples.

The rearrangement joins TRBV2 to TRBJ2-7; TCRdb calls TRBD1, which cannot be checked without DNA. CDR1 is SNHLY, CDR2 FYNNEI, per germline. CDR3 size: 14 residues. The CDR3 loop reads CASSPGDGGYEQYF.

The chain combines TRBV2 with TRBJ2-1. The CDR3 length is 14 residues. Germline values: CDR1 SNHLY, CDR2 FYNNEI. CDR3 amino acids: CASSTSSSYNEQFF.

The J gene is TRBJ2-2, the V gene TRBV29-1; the TRBD1 assignment by TCRdb is unverifiable without DNA. Germline values: CDR1 SQVTM, CDR2 ANQGSEA. The CDR3 runs to 14 residues. The chain's CDR3 is CSVAGTANTGELFF.

The rearrangement joins TRBV29-1 to TRBJ2-7; the TRBD1 assignment by TCRdb is unverifiable without DNA. The V gene's germline CDR1 is SQVTM and CDR2 ANQGSEA. This CDR3 has 16 residues. CDR3 loop: CSVVEEWTEFGYEQYF.

The chain recombines TRBV30 with TRBJ2-1. Germline V gene sequence: CDR1 GTSNPN, CDR2 SVGIG (reference sequence). This CDR3 region has 12 residues. The CDR3 is CAQDCGNNEQFF. Based on the CDR3 plus reference TRBV30 and TRBJ2-1, the full variable domain is SQTIHQWPATLVQPVGSPLSLECTVEGTSNPNLYWYRQAAGRGLQLLFYSVGIGQISSEVPQNLSASRPQDRQFILSSKKLLLSDSGFYLCAQDCGNNEQFFGPGTRLTVL.

The genes are TRBV3-1 and TRBJ2-3; TCRdb picks TRBD2, but there is no DNA to check that call. The CDR3 runs to 20 residues. The V gene's germline CDR1 is LGHDT and CDR2 YNNKEL (reference sequence). The CDR3 loop reads CASSQDWRLAEPGGTDTQYF.

The rearrangement links TRBV28 to TRBJ2-7. CDR3 size: 13 residues. Germline-derived CDR1 and CDR2 are MDHEN and SYDVKM. This chain's CDR3 is CASSYGVTYEQYF.

This rearrangement joins TRBV29-1 to TRBJ2-7. Germline V lookup: CDR1 SQVTM, CDR2 ANQGSEA. This CDR3 spans 13 amino acids. The CDR3 is CSVVRAHAYEQYF.

The chain employs TRBV10-3 and TRBJ2-1; TCRdb outputs TRBD2, but without DNA this stays unchecked. This CDR3 spans 16 amino acids. In germline, CDR1 is ENHRY, CDR2 SYGVKD. CDR3 protein: CAISAGGGAYYNEQFF.

The rearrangement joins TRBV3-1 to TRBJ1-1; without DNA, the TCRdb call of TRBD1 cannot be checked. The CDR3 sequence is 14 residues long. CDR1 is LGHDT, CDR2 YNNKEL, per germline (reference sequence). The CDR3 protein is CANSQDRGLTEAFF.

The CDR3 region is CSVEESSGRADQYF. The rearrangement links TRBV29-1 to TRBJ2-5; without DNA, the TCRdb call of TRBD2 cannot be checked. The CDR3 has 14 amino acids. CDR1 SQVTM and CDR2 ANQGSEA come from the germline V gene. The full variable domain, completed using reference TRBV29-1 and TRBJ2-5, is SAVISQKPSRDICQRGTSLTIQCQVDSQVTMMFWYRQQPGQSLTLIATANQGSEATYESGFVIDKFPISRPNLTFSTLTVSNMSPEDSSIYLCSVEESSGRADQYFGPGTRLLVL.

This chain links TRBV21-1 with TRBJ2-7. TRBV21-1 is designated a pseudogene. This CDR3 spans 13 amino acids. This CDR3 reads CASSRLRGHEQYF.

This sequence joins TRBV29-1 and TRBJ2-5; the TCRdb call, TRBD1, lacks DNA for checking. Germline assignment: CDR1 SQVTM and CDR2 ANQGSEA. The CDR3 loop spans 15 amino acids. The CDR3 is CSVSTRDTNQETQYF. The entire variable domain, with the rest obtained from reference TRBV29-1 and TRBJ2-5, is as follows: SAVISQKPSRDICQRGTSLTIQCQVDSQVTMMFWYRQQPGQSLTLIATANQGSEATYESGFVIDKFPISRPNLTFSTLTVSNMSPEDSSIYLCSVSTRDTNQETQYFGPGTRLLVL.

V and J are TRBV29-1 and TRBJ2-3; lacking DNA, the TRBD1 call made by TCRdb goes unchecked. The CDR3 contains 13 residues. From germline, CDR1 is SQVTM and CDR2 ANQGSEA. CDR3 loop: CSPGGSGAATQYF.

The chain couples TRBV29-1 to TRBJ2-1; without DNA, the TCRdb call of TRBD1 cannot be checked. Germline V CDR1 and CDR2: SQVTM, ANQGSEA. This CDR3 has 15 residues. CDR3: CSVEGDRETVNEQFF.

The chain couples TRBV28 to TRBJ2-1; there is no DNA to check the TCRdb D call of TRBD2. Germline V gene sequence: CDR1 MDHEN, CDR2 SYDVKM. This CDR3 contains 17 residues. CDR3 amino acids: CASSSGLAGAGYNEQFF. The full variable domain, with the rest looked up from reference TRBV28 and TRBJ2-1, is DVKVTQSSRYLVKRTGEKVFLECVQDMDHENMFWYRQDPGLGLRLIYFSYDVKMKEKGDIPEGYSVSREKKERFSLILESASTNQTSMYLCASSSGLAGAGYNEQFFGPGTRLTVL.

This rearrangement joins TRBV20-1 to TRBJ2-2; TCRdb gives TRBD2 as the D gene, but with no DNA this cannot be confirmed. The CDR3 loop spans 15 amino acids. Germline loops: CDR1 DFQATT, CDR2 SNEGSKA (reference sequence). CDR3 sequence reads: CSARRGGRDTGELFF.

The rearrangement joins TRBV20-1 to TRBJ2-7. Germline assignment: CDR1 DFQATT and CDR2 SNEGSKA (reference sequence). This CDR3 has 13 amino acids. CDR3 sequence reads: CSARDDETYEQYF.

This sequence joins TRBV20-1 and TRBJ2-2; TCRdb reports TRBD1, a call that lacks DNA to check it against. This CDR3 comprises 15 residues. In germline, CDR1 is DFQATT, CDR2 SNEGSKA (reference sequence). This chain's CDR3 is CSARLPGQGAGELFF.

The J gene is TRBJ2-7, the V gene TRBV27; TCRdb's D gene call, TRBD2, goes unchecked for lack of DNA. Germline V gives CDR1 MNHEY, CDR2 SMNVEV (reference sequence). This CDR3 region has 15 residues. The CDR3 reads CASSPSGRGTYEQYF.

This sequence joins TRBV15 and TRBJ1-4; TCRdb gives TRBD1 as the D gene, but with no DNA this cannot be confirmed. This CDR3 spans 15 amino acids. Germline CDR1 is LNHNV and CDR2 is YYDKDF (reference sequence). CDR3 in amino acids: CATSSDRVGNEKLFF. Combining the CDR3 with reference TRBV15 and TRBJ1-4 gives the whole variable domain DAMVIQNPRYQVTQFGKPVTLSCSQTLNHNVMYWYQQKSSQAPKLLFHYYDKDFNNEADTPDNFQSRRPNTSFCFLDIRSPGLGDTAMYLCATSSDRVGNEKLFFGSGTQLSVL.

This sequence joins TRBV12-3 or TRBV12-4 and TRBJ2-1; without DNA, the TCRdb call of TRBD2 cannot be checked. This CDR3 region has 14 residues. CDR3: CASSLSGGATEQFF.

The chain employs TRBV5-1 and TRBJ2-7; TCRdb gives TRBD1 as the D gene, but with no DNA this cannot be confirmed. Germline V gene lookup returns CDR1 SGHRS and CDR2 YFSETQ. The CDR3 runs to 15 residues. CDR3 sequence reads: CASSYTGQGSDEQYF.

The genes are TRBV29-1 and TRBJ2-3; TCRdb picks TRBD2, but there is no DNA to check that call. The germline V gene encodes CDR1 SQVTM and CDR2 ANQGSEA. The CDR3 totals 14 residues. The CDR3 protein is CSQRGDGSTDTQYF.

The rearrangement uses TRBV25-1 and TRBJ1-4. The CDR3 covers 15 residues. Germline values: CDR1 MGHDK, CDR2 SYGVNS. This CDR3 is CASSDFEKDKEKLFF.

The CDR3 protein is CASSSRGQDNSPLHF. V is TRBV13 and J is TRBJ1-6; TCRdb's assignment of TRBD1 cannot be checked, as there is no DNA. CDR1 and CDR2 (germline): PRHDT, FYEKMQ (reference sequence). The CDR3 runs to 15 residues.

The V call is TRBV28, the J call TRBJ1-2; TCRdb proposes TRBD1, but this gene call is untestable without DNA. CDR1 is MDHEN, CDR2 SYDVKM, per germline. The CDR3 totals 14 residues. The CDR3: CATRVQGGAYGYTF.

The chain couples TRBV6-2 or TRBV6-3 to TRBJ2-7. Germline values: CDR1 MNHEY, CDR2 SVGEGT. This CDR3 region has 13 residues. The CDR3 region is CASSYSTGYEQYF.

The rearrangement joins TRBV29-1 to TRBJ2-2; as DNA is missing, the TRBD2 call by TCRdb cannot be tested. Germline-derived CDR1 and CDR2 are SQVTM and ANQGSEA. CDR3 length equals 12 residues. CDR3 sequence reads: CSVGPATGELFF.